The 20 T cell receptor beta chains listed next were all sequenced from one sample in a study of molecular identifiers for immune sequencing clone quantification. TCRdb redid the calling of the PCR reads with MiXCR, one entry per CDR3 protein. The data contain 300,000 to 400,000 distinct CDR3 sequences, about a quarter of them singletons. Sequenced sample: naive CD8+ T cells from blood, with Jurkat cell RNA spiked in. Subset specified: FACS-sorted CD8+CD4-CCR7+CD45RA+ naive T cells. These receptors all stem from a human donor in good health. Some libraries in this study had Jurkat cell RNA spiked in.

A word on this clonotype: A clone one base away is much larger, so this may be a read error. This CDR3 is missing its conserved last phenylalanine or tryptophan, likely due to a read error. The chain uses TRBV7-2 and TRBJ2-5; D ambiguous. This CDR3 has 12 amino acids. CDR1 is SGHTA and CDR2 is FQGNSA in the germline V gene. V was shortened by 5 bases and J by 6 bases, with 10 bases between the two germline ends. DNA for the CDR3: TGTGCCAGCAGCATGGAGCGAAAGACCCAGTACCTC. Amino acids: CASSMERKTQYL.

This clonotype was seen just once. One base away lies a much larger clone, so this may be a sequencing read error. The conserved final phenylalanine or tryptophan is absent from the CDR3, which likely points to a read error. The CDR3 protein is CASSLGQFGNQPQHY. The CDR3 region has the DNA TGTGCCAGCAGTTTAGGGCAGTTTGGCAATCAGCCCCAGCATTAT. The J gene is TRBJ1-5, the V gene TRBV12-3 or TRBV12-4; no clear D gene. CDR3 length: 15 residues. Trimming pared 1 base from V and 2 bases from J, leaving 9 bases between.

The V and J genes are TRBV24-1 and TRBJ1-5; maybe TRBD1 (5 bases). The CDR3 covers 14 residues. Germline lookup yields CDR1 KGHDR and CDR2 SFDVKD. The V and J ends lost 6 bases and 1 base respectively, with 9 bases between them. The CDR3 DNA reads TGTGCCACCAGTTCAGGGCACAGCAATCAGCCCCAGCATTTT. Protein product: CATSSGHSNQPQHF.

As for this clonotype: The conserved phenylalanine or tryptophan is not found at the CDR3 terminus, so this likely reflects a read error. This rearrangement joins TRBV23-1 to TRBJ2-7; D is possibly TRBD1 (5 bases). TRBV23-1 carries the ORF label, with uncertain function. Trimming stripped 4 bases from V and 7 bases from J, with 17 bases between. This CDR3 has 14 amino acids. The CDR3 sequence: CASSRNEGAREQYL. CDR3 in DNA: TGCGCCAGCAGTCGTAACGAAGGGGCGCGGGAGCAGTACCTC.

At least ten counts were recorded for this clonotype. CDR3 sequence (DNA): TGTGCCAGCAGCTCCCCGGGGAGGGACGAGCAGTACTTC. Protein sequence: CASSSPGRDEQYF. This chain connects TRBV7-9 to TRBJ2-7; TRBD2 matches at 7 bases. After removal of 4 bases from V and 5 bases from J, the junction contained 5 bases not matched to a gene. Germline V gives CDR1 SEHNR, CDR2 FQNEAQ (reference sequence). The CDR3 has 13 amino acids.

This clonotype was recorded many times. The genes are TRBV28 and TRBJ2-1, with D perhaps matching TRBD1 or TRBD2 (6 bases each). Between the trimmed V and J ends, which lost 3 bases and 8 bases, there was a span of 14 bases. The CDR3 contains 14 residues. Germline V gives CDR1 MDHEN, CDR2 SYDVKM. The CDR3 sequence is CASSFHGGRDEQFF. DNA for the CDR3: TGTGCCAGCAGTTTTCATGGGGGGCGAGATGAGCAGTTCTTC.

The chain carries TRBV29-1 and TRBJ2-1, with D hard to call. The CDR3 contains 16 residues. CDR1 is SQVTM, CDR2 ANQGSEA, per germline. The V end was cut by 1 base, the J end by 5 bases, with 18 bases between. The CDR3 sequence is CSVEGLGKASDNEQFF. Written as DNA, the CDR3 is TGCAGCGTTGAAGGTCTGGGGAAAGCGTCTGACAATGAGCAGTTCTTC.

This clonotype was detected ten times or more. The rearrangement uses TRBV30 and TRBJ1-1; tentative D call: TRBD1 (5 bases). The CDR3 length is 14 residues. Trimming removed 2 bases from V and 3 bases from J, with 13 bases in between. In germline, CDR1 is GTSNPN, CDR2 SVGIG (reference sequence). As DNA, the CDR3 is TGTGCCTGGAGTTACGACAGCGGGGACACTGAAGCTTTCTTT. It encodes CAWSYDSGDTEAFF.

This clonotype was observed a handful of times. The rearrangement links TRBV12-3 or TRBV12-4 to TRBJ2-1, with 12 bases lining up with TRBD1. V lost 6 bases, J lost 2 bases, and 17 bases stayed unmatched. The CDR3 spans 20 residues. CDR3 amino acids: CASSRPGQGASNQAYNEQFF. As DNA, the CDR3 is TGTGCCAGCAGCCGCCCGGGACAGGGGGCCTCTAATCAGGCCTACAATGAGCAGTTCTTC.

Ten or more counts support this clonotype. The V gene is TRBV5-1, the J gene TRBJ1-2, with 9 bases aligning to TRBD1. Germline V CDR1 and CDR2: SGHRS, YFSETQ. The CDR3 contains 16 residues. With V trimmed by 1 base and J by 2 bases, 6 bases remained unmatched. CDR3 bases: TGCGCCAGCAGCTTGACCGGACAGGGGATAAACTATGGCTACACCTTC. Translation gives CASSLTGQGINYGYTF.

This clonotype was found a few times. CDR3 DNA sequence: TGTGCCAGCAGCTCCGGAGACAGGGGGCCTGAAGCTTTCTTT. This codes for CASSSGDRGPEAFF. This sequence joins TRBV5-4 and TRBJ1-1; 10 nucleotides line up with TRBD1. V dropped 3 bases and J dropped 6; count of bases not matched to a gene: 5. This CDR3 comprises 14 residues. Germline V gene lookup returns CDR1 SGHNT and CDR2 YYREEE (reference sequence).

This clonotype was counted only a few times. The genes are TRBV29-1 and TRBJ1-2; tentatively, D is TRBD1 (6 bases). The CDR3 loop spans 14 amino acids. V lost 7 bases to trimming and J lost 3 bases, with 18 bases between them. Germline CDR1 reads SQVTM; CDR2 reads ANQGSEA. CDR3 coding DNA: TGCAGCGCCCGGGGGTCCGGGGGCGACTATGGCTACACCTTC. Amino acid sequence: CSARGSGGDYGYTF. Full variable domain (remainder filled in from reference TRBV29-1 and TRBJ1-2): SAVISQKPSRDICQRGTSLTIQCQVDSQVTMMFWYRQQPGQSLTLIATANQGSEATYESGFVIDKFPISRPNLTFSTLTVSNMSPEDSSIYLCSARGSGGDYGYTFGSGTRLTVV.

This clonotype appeared many times. This sequence joins TRBV7-9 and TRBJ2-5; maybe TRBD1 (5 bases). The CDR3 spans 13 residues. The germline V gene encodes CDR1 SEHNR and CDR2 FQNEAQ (reference sequence). V lost 5 bases and J lost 0, with 7 bases in between. The CDR3 spells CASSRQYQETQYF. The CDR3 DNA reads as TGTGCCAGCAGCCGACAGTACCAAGAGACCCAGTACTTC.

Notes on this clonotype: This may be a read error, as it is one base from a much larger clone. The V call is TRBV13, the J call TRBJ1-2, with TRBD1 matching over 8 bases. The junction had 13 bases not matched to a gene; V was cut back by 11 bases and J by 2 bases. CDR3 length equals 15 residues. Germline CDR1 PRHDT, CDR2 FYEKMQ (reference sequence). The CDR3 DNA reads TGTGCCTGCACCTCCGGGACAGGAGAGAACTATGGCTACACCTTC. This gives the protein CACTSGTGENYGYTF.

This clonotype was observed a few times. V usage is TRBV12-3 or TRBV12-4 and J usage is TRBJ2-1; TRBD1 matches 9 bases. Losses at the gene ends were 4 bases for V and 0 bases for J; bases not matched to a gene: 4. This CDR3 has 16 amino acids. The DNA for the CDR3 is TGTGCCAGCAGTTCCGGGACAGGGCGCTCCTACAATGAGCAGTTCTTC. Translating it yields CASSSGTGRSYNEQFF.

V gene TRBV3-1 combines with J gene TRBJ2-7, with 9 bases that match TRBD1. The J segment lost 2 bases and the V segment lost 3 bases, leaving 8 bases of the junction unmatched. Germline CDR1 reads LGHDT; CDR2 reads YNNKEL (reference sequence). The CDR3 contains 16 residues. This chain's CDR3 is CASSQAGTGRTYEQYF. The CDR3 DNA reads TGTGCCAGCAGCCAGGCAGGGACAGGGCGGACCTACGAGCAGTACTTC.

This clonotype has at least ten counts. This chain connects TRBV19 to TRBJ1-5; 7 bases align to TRBD1. Per the germline V gene, CDR1 is LNHDA and CDR2 is SQIVND (reference sequence). The V and J ends lost 1 base and 7 bases, in that order; junction bases with no gene match: 4. The CDR3 length is 14 residues. CDR3 DNA: TGTGCCAGTAGTATAGGAACAGGGGAGCAGCCCCAGCATTTT. Its translation: CASSIGTGEQPQHF.

This clonotype was detected ten times or more. The chain couples TRBV9 to TRBJ2-6, with a tentative D call TRBD1 (5 bases). This CDR3 spans 15 amino acids. Trimming stripped 1 base from V and 1 base from J, with 6 bases between. Per the germline V gene, CDR1 is SGDLS and CDR2 is YYNGEE. This CDR3 is CASSVYRSGANVLTF. The CDR3 DNA sequence: TGTGCCAGCAGCGTATACAGGTCTGGGGCCAACGTCCTGACTTTC. The entire variable domain, with the rest obtained from reference TRBV9 and TRBJ2-6, is as follows: DSGVTQTPKHLITATGQRVTLRCSPRSGDLSVYWYQQSLDQGLQFLIQYYNGEERAKGNILERFSAQQFPDLHSELNLSSLELGDSALYFCASSVYRSGANVLTFGAGSRLTVL.

A word on this clonotype: A much bigger clone sits one base away, suggesting this may be a read error. The CDR3 end shows no conserved phenylalanine or tryptophan, and so a read error is likely. The genes are TRBV5-3 and TRBJ1-1; D uncertain. TRBV5-3 is given ORF status, its function remaining uncertain. The CDR3 length is 18 residues. CDR3 nucleotide sequence: TGTGCCAGCAGCTTGTTGCTCACCATGGGCACCTGGAACACTGAAGCTTTCTCT. This sequence encodes CASSLLLTMGTWNTEAFS.

This clonotype was counted between two and nine times. The chain couples TRBV4-1 to TRBJ2-7; 9 bases match TRBD2. Looked up from germline, CDR1 is MGHRA and CDR2 is YSYEKL. The CDR3 runs to 19 residues. With V trimmed by 2 bases and J by 0 bases, 14 bases remained unmatched. CDR3 sequence reads: CASSQSFPGLAFNSYEQYF. CDR3 in DNA: TGCGCCAGCAGCCAATCATTTCCGGGACTAGCCTTTAACTCCTACGAGCAGTACTTC.